A selection of T cell receptor beta chains follows, all from one sample in a study of blood T cell repertoires in COVID-19. Clones were sequenced by immunoSEQ multiplex PCR, and TCRdb holds only the in-frame ones, with some missing. The table lists fewer than 250,000 clones, about 91% of them singletons. Sequences were obtained from peripheral blood. The receptors here all came from a middle-aged woman with acute or convalescent COVID-19. The CDR3 runs from the conserved cysteine through the conserved F or W. D genes are given only for firm matches. Some rows mark clone size as missing; the rest say once, few, many or name a class of expanded clone.

>.|TRBD1|TRBV9|TRBJ1-4
TGTGCCAGCAGCGGAAGACAGGGTGGTTTTGGTGAAAAACTGTTTTTT
CASSGRQGGFGEKLFF
>.|TRBD1|TRBV2|TRBJ1-3
TGTGCCAGCAGTGAGAGACGGACAGGTTTCTCTGGAAACACCATATATTTT
CASSERRTGFSGNTIYF
>.|.|TRBV19|TRBJ2-2
TGTGCCAGTAGTATTGGTGTATTAAGTCTAGCGAACACCGGGGAGCTGTTTTTT
CASSIGVLSLANTGELFF
>.|.|TRBV3-1/TRBV3-2|TRBJ1-2
TGTGCCAGCAGCCAACAACTCAGGAAAAGCTACACCTTC
CASSQQLRKSYTF
>.|TRBD1|TRBV4-1|TRBJ1-1
TGCGCCAGCAGGGACACAGGGGCCCTTATGAACACTGAAGCTTTCTTT
CASRDTGALMNTEAFF
>.|TRBD1|TRBV6-5|TRBJ1-2
TGTGCCAGCAGTACAGGACAGGGGCTTGGGGGGGGCTACACCTTC
CASSTGQGLGGGYTF
>.|.|TRBV5-6|TRBJ1-1
TGTGCCAGCAGCTTGGGGGGCGAAGCTTTCTTT
CASSLGGEAFF
>.|TRBD2|TRBV3-1/TRBV3-2|TRBJ2-3
TGTGCCAGCAGCCCCTCGCGGGGGGTCAGGGATACGCAGTATTTT
CASSPSRGVRDTQYF
>once|.|TRBV19|TRBJ1-1
TGTGCCAGTAAAGGCTTGGCGGAGACTGAAGCTTTCTTT
CASKGLAETEAFF
>.|.|TRBV3-1/TRBV3-2|TRBJ2-1
TGTGCCAGCAGTCATTACAGCAACAATGAGCAGTTCTTC
CASSHYSNNEQFF
>once|.|TRBV4-1|TRBJ1-2
TGCGCCAGCAGCCCCATGGACTTGGGAGCCTATGGCTACACCTTC
CASSPMDLGAYGYTF
>.|.|TRBV9|TRBJ2-1
TGTGCCAGCAGCCCACCCGGTGGGGCGGGGCGGTTGAATGAGCAGTTCTTC
CASSPPGGAGRLNEQFF
>.|.|TRBV6-5|TRBJ1-5
TGTGCCAGCAGTCGAGTTCAGGATCAGCCCCAGCATTTT
CASSRVQDQPQHF
>.|TRBD1|TRBV27|TRBJ1-1
TGTGCCAGCAGGGATGATCGGGGAACAGGGGGCTGGGCTGAAGCTTTCTTT
CASRDDRGTGGWAEAFF